The clone carrying this T cell receptor (beta chain) is categorized as medium-sized. Its target is not known. This sample is part of a study of cytotoxic CD8 clonotypes in ibrutinib-treated CLL. Study-level information: The group held 11 relapsed/refractory and about 14 treatment-naive patients, with under 18 IGHV unmutated. Study conclusions and caveats: Clonality was higher at baseline than in age-matched healthy donors and tracked circulating CD8+ T-cell counts. The clonality rise at ibrutinib response reflected private clonotype expansion.

Sequenced by immunoSEQ multiplex PCR; TCRdb stores in-frame clones only, minus some. The sample shows 55,000 to 80,000 clones, roughly 59% of them seen only once. V lost 5 bases, J lost 7 bases, and 8 bases stayed unmatched. Germline assignment: CDR1 MNHEY and CDR2 SVGAGI. CDR3 length equals 14 residues. The sequence was collected from a human donor with chronic lymphocytic leukemia. The sequencing here drew on PBMCs, taken after 12 months of ibrutinib treatment. The rearrangement links TRBV6-5 to TRBJ1-2; 9 nucleotides align to TRBD1. CDR3 DNA sequence: TGTGCCAGCAGTCGACAGGGGGGTTCGAGTGGCTACACCTTC. Amino acid sequence: CASSRQGGSSGYTF.